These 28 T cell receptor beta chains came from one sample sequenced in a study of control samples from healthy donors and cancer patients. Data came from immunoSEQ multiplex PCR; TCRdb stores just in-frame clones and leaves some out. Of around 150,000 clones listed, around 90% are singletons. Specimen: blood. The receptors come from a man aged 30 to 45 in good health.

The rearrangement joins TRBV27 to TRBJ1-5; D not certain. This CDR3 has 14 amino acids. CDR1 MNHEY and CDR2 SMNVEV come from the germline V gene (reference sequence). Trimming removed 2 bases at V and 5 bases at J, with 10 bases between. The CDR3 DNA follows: TGTGCCAGCAGTTTAAGGCCTGACTATCAGCCCCAGCATTTT. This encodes CASSLRPDYQPQHF.

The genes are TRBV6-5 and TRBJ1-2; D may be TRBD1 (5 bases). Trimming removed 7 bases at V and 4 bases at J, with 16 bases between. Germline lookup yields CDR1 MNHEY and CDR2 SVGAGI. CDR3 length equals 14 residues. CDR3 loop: CASTPSGTAYGYTF. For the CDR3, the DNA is TGTGCCAGCACCCCCTCCGGGACGGCCTATGGCTACACCTTC.

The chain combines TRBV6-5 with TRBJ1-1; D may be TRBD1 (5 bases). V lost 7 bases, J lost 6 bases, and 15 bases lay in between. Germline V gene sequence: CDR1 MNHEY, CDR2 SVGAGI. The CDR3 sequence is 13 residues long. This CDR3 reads CASTLPGGAEAFF. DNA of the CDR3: TGTGCCAGCACTCTCCCGGGGGGAGCTGAAGCTTTCTTT.

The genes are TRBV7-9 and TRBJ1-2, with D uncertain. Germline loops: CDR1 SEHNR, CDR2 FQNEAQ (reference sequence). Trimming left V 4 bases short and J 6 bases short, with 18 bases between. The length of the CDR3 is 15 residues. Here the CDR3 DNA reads TGTGCCAGCAGCTCTCAGCTGTTTGGCCCTCATGGCTACACCTTC. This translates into CASSSQLFGPHGYTF.

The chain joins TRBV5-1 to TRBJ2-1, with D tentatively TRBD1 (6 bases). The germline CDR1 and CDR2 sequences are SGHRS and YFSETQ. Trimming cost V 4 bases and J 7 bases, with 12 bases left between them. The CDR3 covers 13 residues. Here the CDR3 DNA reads TGCGCCAGCAGCATCGCAGGGGCGAATGAGCAGTTCTTC. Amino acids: CASSIAGANEQFF. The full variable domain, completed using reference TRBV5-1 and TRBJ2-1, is KAGVTQTPRYLIKTRGQQVTLSCSPISGHRSVSWYQQTPGQGLQFLFEYFSETQRNKGNFPGRFSGRQFSNSRSEMNVSTLELGDSALYLCASSIAGANEQFFGPGTRLTVL.

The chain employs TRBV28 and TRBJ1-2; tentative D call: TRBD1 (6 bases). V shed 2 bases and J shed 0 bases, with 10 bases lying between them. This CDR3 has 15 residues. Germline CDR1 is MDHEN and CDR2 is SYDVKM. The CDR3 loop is CASSLGGSSNYGYTF. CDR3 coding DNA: TGTGCCAGCAGTTTAGGGGGCAGCTCTAACTATGGCTACACCTTC.

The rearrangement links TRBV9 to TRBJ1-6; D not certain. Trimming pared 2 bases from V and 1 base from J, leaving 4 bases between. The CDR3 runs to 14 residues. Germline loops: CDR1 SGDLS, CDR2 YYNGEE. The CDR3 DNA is TGTGCCAGCAGCGTGGAATCCTATAATTCACCCCTCCACTTT. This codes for CASSVESYNSPLHF.

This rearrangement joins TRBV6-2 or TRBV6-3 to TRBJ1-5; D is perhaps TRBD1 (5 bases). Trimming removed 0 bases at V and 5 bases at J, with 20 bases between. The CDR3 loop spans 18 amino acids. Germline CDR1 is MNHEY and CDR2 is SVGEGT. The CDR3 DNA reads TGTGCCAGCAGTTACTCACGGACCCGACAGAGTTTCGATCAGCCCCAGCATTTT. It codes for CASSYSRTRQSFDQPQHF.

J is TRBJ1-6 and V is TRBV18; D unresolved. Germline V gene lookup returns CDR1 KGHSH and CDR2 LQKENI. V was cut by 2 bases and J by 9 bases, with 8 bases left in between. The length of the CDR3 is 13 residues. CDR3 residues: CASSPDTVSPLHF. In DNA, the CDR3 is TGTGCCAGCTCACCAGATACAGTTTCACCCCTCCACTTT.

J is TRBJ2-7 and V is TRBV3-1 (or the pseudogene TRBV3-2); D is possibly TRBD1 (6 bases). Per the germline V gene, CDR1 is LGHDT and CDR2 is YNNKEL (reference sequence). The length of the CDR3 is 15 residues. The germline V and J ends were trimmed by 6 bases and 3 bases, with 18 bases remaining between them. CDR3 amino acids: CASRPTYRDRYEQYF. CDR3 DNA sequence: TGTGCCAGCAGGCCAACATACAGGGATCGCTACGAGCAGTACTTC.

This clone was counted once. In DNA, the CDR3 is TGCGCCAGCAGCTTGGTGGACCACACCACAGATACGCAGTATTTT. Translating it yields CASSLVDHTTDTQYF. The chain links TRBV5-1 to TRBJ2-3; unclear D gene. The CDR3 has 15 residues. Germline CDR1 is SGHRS and CDR2 is YFSETQ. The V and J ends lost 0 bases and 2 bases respectively, with 10 bases between them.

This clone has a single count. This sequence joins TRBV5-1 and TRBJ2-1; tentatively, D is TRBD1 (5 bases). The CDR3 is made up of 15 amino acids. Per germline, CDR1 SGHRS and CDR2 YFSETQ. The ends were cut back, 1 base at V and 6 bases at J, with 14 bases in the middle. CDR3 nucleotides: TGCGCCAGCAGCTTGCAGGGCGGCGGCATCAATGAGCAGTTCTTC. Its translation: CASSLQGGGINEQFF.

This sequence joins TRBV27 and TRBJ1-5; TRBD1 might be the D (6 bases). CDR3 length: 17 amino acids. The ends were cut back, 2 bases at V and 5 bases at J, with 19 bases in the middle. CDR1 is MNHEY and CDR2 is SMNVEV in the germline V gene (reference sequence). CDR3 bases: TGTGCCAGCAGTTTAACAGGGAAGGGAATTTTCGATCAGCCCCAGCATTTT. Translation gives CASSLTGKGIFDQPQHF.

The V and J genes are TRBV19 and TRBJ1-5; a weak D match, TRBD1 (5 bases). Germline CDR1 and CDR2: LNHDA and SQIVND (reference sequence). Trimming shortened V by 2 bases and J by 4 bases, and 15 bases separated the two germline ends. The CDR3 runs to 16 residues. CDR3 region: CASSIYGAIENQPQHF. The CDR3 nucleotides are TGTGCCAGTAGTATATACGGGGCAATCGAAAATCAGCCCCAGCATTTT.

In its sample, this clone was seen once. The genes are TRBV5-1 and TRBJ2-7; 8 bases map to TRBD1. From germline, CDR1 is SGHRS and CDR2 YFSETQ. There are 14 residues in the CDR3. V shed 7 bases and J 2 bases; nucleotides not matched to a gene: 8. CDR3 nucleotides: TGCGCCAGCCGCTCCGGGACAGGTCCCTACGAGCAGTACTTC. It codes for CASRSGTGPYEQYF. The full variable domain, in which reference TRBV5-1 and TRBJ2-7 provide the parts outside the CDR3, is KAGVTQTPRYLIKTRGQQVTLSCSPISGHRSVSWYQQTPGQGLQFLFEYFSETQRNKGNFPGRFSGRQFSNSRSEMNVSTLELGDSALYLCASRSGTGPYEQYFGPGTRLTVT.

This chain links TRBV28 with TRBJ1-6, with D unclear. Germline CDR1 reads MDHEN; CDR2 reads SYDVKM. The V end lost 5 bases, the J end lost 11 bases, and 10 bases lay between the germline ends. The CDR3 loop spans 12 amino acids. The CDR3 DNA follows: TGTGCCAGCAGTCTCAATCGAACACCCCTCCACTTT. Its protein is CASSLNRTPLHF.

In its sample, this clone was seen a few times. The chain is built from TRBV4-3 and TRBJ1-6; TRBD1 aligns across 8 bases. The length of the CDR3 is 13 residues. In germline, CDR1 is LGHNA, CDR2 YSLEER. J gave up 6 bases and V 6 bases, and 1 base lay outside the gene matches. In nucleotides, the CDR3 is TGCGCCAGCAGGGACAGGGTTAATTCACCCCTCCACTTT. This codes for CASRDRVNSPLHF.

In nucleotides, the CDR3 is TGTGCCAGCAGTCTTCGGCGGCATAGCACAGATACGCAGTATTTT. Translated: CASSLRRHSTDTQYF. The genes are TRBV28 and TRBJ2-3; D call uncertain. This CDR3 has 15 amino acids. The ends were cut back, 5 bases at V and 0 bases at J, with 12 bases in the middle. Germline CDR1 and CDR2: MDHEN and SYDVKM. The variable domain in full, with the rest retrieved from reference TRBV28 and TRBJ2-3, is DVKVTQSSRYLVKRTGEKVFLECVQDMDHENMFWYRQDPGLGLRLIYFSYDVKMKEKGDIPEGYSVSREKKERFSLILESASTNQTSMYLCASSLRRHSTDTQYFGPGTRLTVL.

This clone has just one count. As DNA, the CDR3 is TGCAGCGTGACTATCGCGGGCACAGATACGCAGTATTTT. As protein: CSVTIAGTDTQYF. J is TRBJ2-3 and V is TRBV29-1, with D perhaps TRBD2 (5 bases). Trimming removed 6 bases from V and 1 base from J, with 11 bases in between. The V gene's germline CDR1 is SQVTM and CDR2 ANQGSEA. The CDR3 consists of 13 residues.

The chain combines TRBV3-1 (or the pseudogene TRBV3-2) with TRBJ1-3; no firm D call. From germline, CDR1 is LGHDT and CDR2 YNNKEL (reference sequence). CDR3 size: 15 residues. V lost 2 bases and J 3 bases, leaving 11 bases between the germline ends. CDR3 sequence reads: CASSQPMRNGNTIYF. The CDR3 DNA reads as TGTGCCAGCAGCCAACCCATGAGAAATGGAAACACCATATATTTT.

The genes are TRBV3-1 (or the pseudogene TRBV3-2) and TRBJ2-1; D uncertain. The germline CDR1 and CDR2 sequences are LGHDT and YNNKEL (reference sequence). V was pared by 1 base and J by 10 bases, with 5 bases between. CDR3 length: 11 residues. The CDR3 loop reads CASSQVSEQFF. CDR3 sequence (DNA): TGTGCCAGCAGCCAAGTCTCGGAGCAGTTCTTC.

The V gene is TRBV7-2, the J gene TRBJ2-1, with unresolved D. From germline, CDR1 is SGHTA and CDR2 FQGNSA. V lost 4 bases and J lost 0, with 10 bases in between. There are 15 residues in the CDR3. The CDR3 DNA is TGTGCCAGCAGCTCACGGACCTTCTCCTACAATGAGCAGTTCTTC. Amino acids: CASSSRTFSYNEQFF. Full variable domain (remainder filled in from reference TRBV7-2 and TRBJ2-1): GAGVSQSPSNKVTEKGKDVELRCDPISGHTALYWYRQSLGQGLEFLIYFQGNSAPDKSGLPSDRFSAERTGGSVSTLTIQRTQQEDSAVYLCASSSRTFSYNEQFFGPGTRLTVL.

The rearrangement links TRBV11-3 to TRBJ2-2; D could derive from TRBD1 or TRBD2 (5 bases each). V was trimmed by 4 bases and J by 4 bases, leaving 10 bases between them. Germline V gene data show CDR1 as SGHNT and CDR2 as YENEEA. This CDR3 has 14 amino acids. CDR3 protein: CASSSGTGTGELFF. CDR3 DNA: TGTGCCAGCAGCTCCGGGACGGGCACCGGGGAGCTGTTTTTT.

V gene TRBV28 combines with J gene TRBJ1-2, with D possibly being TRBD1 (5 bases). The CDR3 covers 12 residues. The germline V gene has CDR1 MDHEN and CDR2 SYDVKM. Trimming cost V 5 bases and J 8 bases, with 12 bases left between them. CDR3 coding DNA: TGTGCCAGCAGTAGGCCCGGGGGGGGCTACACCTTC. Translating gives CASSRPGGGYTF.

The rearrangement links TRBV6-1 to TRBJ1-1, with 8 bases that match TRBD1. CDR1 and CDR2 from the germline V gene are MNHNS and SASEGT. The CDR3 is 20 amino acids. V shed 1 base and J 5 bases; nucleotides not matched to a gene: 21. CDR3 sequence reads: CASSEGASPRDRPLGTEAFF. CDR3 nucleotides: TGTGCCAGCAGTGAAGGTGCCTCACCGAGGGACAGGCCGTTAGGAACTGAAGCTTTCTTT.

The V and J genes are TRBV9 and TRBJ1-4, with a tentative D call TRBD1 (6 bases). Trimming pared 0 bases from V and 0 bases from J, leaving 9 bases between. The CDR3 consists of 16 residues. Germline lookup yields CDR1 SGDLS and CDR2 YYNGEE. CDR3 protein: CASSVGTAATNEKLFF. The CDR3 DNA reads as TGTGCCAGCAGCGTAGGGACAGCTGCAACTAATGAAAAACTGTTTTTT.

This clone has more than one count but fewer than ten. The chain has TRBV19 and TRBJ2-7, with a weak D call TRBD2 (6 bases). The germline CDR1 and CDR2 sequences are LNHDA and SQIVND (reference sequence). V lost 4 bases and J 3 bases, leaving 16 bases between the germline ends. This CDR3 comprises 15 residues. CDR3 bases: TGTGCCAGTAGTACAGTCCGGGACTGGGGCTACGAGCAGTACTTC. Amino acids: CASSTVRDWGYEQYF.

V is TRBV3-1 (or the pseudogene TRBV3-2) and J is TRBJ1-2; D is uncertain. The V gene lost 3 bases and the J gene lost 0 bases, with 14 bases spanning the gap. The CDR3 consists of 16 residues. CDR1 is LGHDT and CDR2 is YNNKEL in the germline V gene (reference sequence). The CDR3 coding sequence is TGTGCCAGCAGCCACCTCTTAGGCTCGTCTAACTATGGCTACACCTTC. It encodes CASSHLLGSSNYGYTF.